This is a list of T cell receptor beta chains from one sample in a study of blood T cell repertoires in COVID-19. Sequenced by immunoSEQ multiplex PCR; TCRdb stores in-frame clones only, minus some. This table has 250,000 to 300,000 clones, around 88% appearing once. The sample consisted of peripheral blood. The receptor source for this set is a woman aged 25 to 39 who had recovered from COVID-19. Each CDR3 is given with its conserved first and last residue. The order of the fields is J gene, V gene, clone size, D gene, CDR3 DNA, CDR3 protein. The D gene is left open where the match is weak. Size tells how often a clone was seen (once, few, many) or the class of an expanded clone, and some rows leave it out.

>TRBJ2-1|TRBV7-2|-|-
TGTGCCAGCAGCTTGGGCGGGGGCCCCCTCTACAATGAGCAGTTCTTC
CASSLGGGPLYNEQFF
>TRBJ2-3|TRBV7-9|-|-
TGTGCCAGCAGCTTATCAAATCAAGATACGCAGTATTTT
CASSLSNQDTQYF
>TRBJ1-1|TRBV19|-|-
TGTGCCAGTAGTATACCAGGGATGAACACTGAAGCTTTCTTT
CASSIPGMNTEAFF
>TRBJ2-1|TRBV3-1/TRBV3-2|-|TRBD2
TGTGCCAGCAGCCAAGTAACTAGCGGGGTCAATGAGCAGTTCTTC
CASSQVTSGVNEQFF
>TRBJ2-1|TRBV28|-|-
TGTGCCAGCAGTTCAAACAGGGTCGTTATCTACAATGAGCAGTTCTTC
CASSSNRVVIYNEQFF
>TRBJ1-3|TRBV9|-|-
TGTGCCAGCAGCGTAGCCGGCTCTGGAAACACCATATATTTT
CASSVAGSGNTIYF
>TRBJ1-5|TRBV25-1|-|-
TGTGCCAGCAGCGAATGGGGCCAGGATCAGCCCCAGCATTTT
CASSEWGQDQPQHF
>TRBJ2-1|TRBV9|-|-
TGTGCCAGCAGCGTAGTCCCCCGGGGGGCCCCCAATGAGCAGTTCTTC
CASSVVPRGAPNEQFF
>TRBJ2-5|TRBV5-5|-|TRBD2
TGTGCCAGCAGCCCAGGACTAGCGGGGCCCCAAGAGACCCAGTACTTC
CASSPGLAGPQETQYF
>TRBJ1-3|TRBV11-3|-|-
TGTGCCAGCAGCCCGCCTCGCTTGGACAAGAGCTCTGGAAACACCATATATTTT
CASSPPRLDKSSGNTIYF
>TRBJ2-7|TRBV7-2|-|TRBD1
TGTGCCAGCAGCTTATCTTTCGGACAGGGCTACGAGCAGTACTTC
CASSLSFGQGYEQYF
>TRBJ1-2|TRBV10-3|-|TRBD1
TGTGCCATCAGTGTTAGCCGGGACAGGGCAACCCACTATGGCTACACCTTC
CAISVSRDRATHYGYTF
>TRBJ2-5|TRBV6-5|-|TRBD1
TGTGCCAGCAGTTACGCCGGACAGGGAGAGACCCAGTACTTC
CASSYAGQGETQYF
>TRBJ2-1|TRBV7-3|-|TRBD2
TGTGCCAGCAGCTTATCAGCGGGGGGTAATGAGCAGTTCTTC
CASSLSAGGNEQFF
>TRBJ2-1|TRBV27|-|-
TGTGCCACTCGACAGAGTTACAATGAGCAGTTCTTC
CATRQSYNEQFF
>TRBJ2-7|TRBV6-2/TRBV6-3|-|-
TGTGCCAGCAGTTACTCGAGGAGTTCCGGATCCTACGAGCAGTACTTC
CASSYSRSSGSYEQYF
>TRBJ2-7|TRBV15|-|TRBD2
TGTGCCACCAGCACGGGACTAGCGGGGGGTGGCTACGAGCAGTACTTC
CATSTGLAGGGYEQYF
>TRBJ2-1|TRBV18|-|-
TGTGCCAGCTCGTGGACAGCTCCCTCCTACAATGAGCAGTTCTTC
CASSWTAPSYNEQFF
>TRBJ2-7|TRBV5-1|-|TRBD1
TGCGCCAGCAGCTTAGGGGACAGGTCGGGCGAGCAGTACTTC
CASSLGDRSGEQYF
>TRBJ2-7|TRBV5-1|-|TRBD1
TGCGCCAGCAGCCTCTTTGTCCGGGACAGCCCGTACGAGCAGTACTTC
CASSLFVRDSPYEQYF
>TRBJ1-2|TRBV9|-|-
TGTGCCAGCAGCCCCCCCTCGGGGTATGGCTACACCTTC
CASSPPSGYGYTF
>TRBJ2-1|TRBV6-4|once|TRBD1
TGTGCCAGCAGTCAGACAGGGGACCCCAATGAGCAGTTCTTC
CASSQTGDPNEQFF
>TRBJ2-5|TRBV2|-|TRBD2
TGTGCCAGCAGGCAGCGGGGGGGCGCGGAGACCCAGTACTTC
CASRQRGGAETQYF
>TRBJ2-3|TRBV28|-|-
TGTGCCAGCAAAGGGACTTTGAGAGATACGCAGTATTTT
CASKGTLRDTQYF
>TRBJ2-2|TRBV5-1|-|TRBD1
TGCGCCAGCAGCCTCCGGGACAGGAACACCGGGGAGCTGTTTTTT
CASSLRDRNTGELFF
>TRBJ2-7|TRBV11-2|-|TRBD1
TGTGCCAGCAGCTTAGATGGAAGGGGGACAGGGGAAAAATCCGCCTACGAGCAGTACTTC
CASSLDGRGTGEKSAYEQYF
>TRBJ1-3|TRBV20-1|-|TRBD1
TGCAGTGCTAGTGACAGGGGAGTAGGAAACACCATATATTTT
CSASDRGVGNTIYF
>TRBJ1-2|TRBV7-2|once|-
TGTGCCAGCAGCCCCCGAACGTTTACAGGGTCTAGTGGCTACACCTTC
CASSPRTFTGSSGYTF
>TRBJ2-7|TRBV28|-|TRBD2
TGTGCCAGCAGTTTAGGACTAGCGGGGTCCTACGAGCAGTACTTC
CASSLGLAGSYEQYF
>TRBJ1-6|TRBV9|-|-
TGTGCCAGCAGCACAGACGACAGGCCATATAATTCACCCCTCCACTTT
CASSTDDRPYNSPLHF
>TRBJ2-2|TRBV5-1|-|-
TGCGCCAGCAGCTTGGGTGGGCTAACGAACACCGGGGAGCTGTTTTTT
CASSLGGLTNTGELFF
>TRBJ2-5|TRBV3-1/TRBV3-2|-|TRBD2
TGTGCCAGCAGCCAAGTATGGGCTGTCGGGCGGGGGGGCTCGGAGACCCAGTACTTC
CASSQVWAVGRGGSETQYF
>TRBJ2-1|TRBV6-5|-|-
TGTGCCAGCACGCCGACACCTAACAACAATGAGCAGTTCTTC
CASTPTPNNNEQFF
>TRBJ1-1|TRBV28|-|-
TGTGCCAGCAGGGGGAAGGGAGGGACTGAAGCTTTCTTT
CASRGKGGTEAFF
>TRBJ1-1|TRBV5-8|-|-
TGTGCCAGCAGCTTGGGCGGGGTTCGCACTGAAGCTTTCTTT
CASSLGGVRTEAFF
>TRBJ2-5|TRBV7-2|-|-
TGTGCCAGCAGCGATAGCCTAGGGGTGGGACAAGAGACCCAGTACTTC
CASSDSLGVGQETQYF
>TRBJ2-1|TRBV24-1|-|TRBD1
TGTGCCACCAGTGATTACAGGGGGCCCTACAATGAGCAGTTCTTC
CATSDYRGPYNEQFF
>TRBJ2-5|TRBV6-2/TRBV6-3|-|-
TGTGCCAGCAGTTACTCCCACGCAGTACAGTACTTC
CASSYSHAVQYF
>TRBJ2-7|TRBV28|-|TRBD1
TGTGCCAGCAGTCAGCCCGACAGGGGATTTACCTACGAGCAGTACTTC
CASSQPDRGFTYEQYF
>TRBJ2-3|TRBV28|-|TRBD2
TGTGCCAGCAGCCGTCCGGGGGGGGGCACAGATACGCAGTATTTT
CASSRPGGGTDTQYF
>TRBJ1-3|TRBV4-1|once|TRBD1
TGCGCCAGCAGCCCGCGGCAGGGGGCTACAGGAAACACCATATATTTT
CASSPRQGATGNTIYF
>TRBJ2-5|TRBV7-6|-|-
TGTGCCAGCAGCTTAACAAAGGCCGACGACAGCGAAACGTACCAAGAGACCCAGTACTTC
CASSLTKADDSETYQETQYF
>TRBJ2-4|TRBV5-1|-|TRBD1
TGCGCCAGCAGCTTGGAGACAGGGCCAAACATTCAGTACTTC
CASSLETGPNIQYF
>TRBJ2-5|TRBV30|-|-
TGTGCCTGGAGTGTACACAGGGTAGAGACCCAGTACTTC
CAWSVHRVETQYF
>TRBJ1-5|TRBV28|-|-
TGTGCCAGCACCCCGCTGGGGCGTAAGTCCCAGCATTTT
CASTPLGRKSQHF
>TRBJ2-2|TRBV25-1|-|-
TGTGCCAGCAGTGAAGATTGGATGGAGAGAAATCCTACCGGGGAGCTGTTTTTT
CASSEDWMERNPTGELFF
>TRBJ1-2|TRBV2|few|-
TGTGCCAGCAGTGAGGACAGCTATGGCTACACCTTC
CASSEDSYGYTF